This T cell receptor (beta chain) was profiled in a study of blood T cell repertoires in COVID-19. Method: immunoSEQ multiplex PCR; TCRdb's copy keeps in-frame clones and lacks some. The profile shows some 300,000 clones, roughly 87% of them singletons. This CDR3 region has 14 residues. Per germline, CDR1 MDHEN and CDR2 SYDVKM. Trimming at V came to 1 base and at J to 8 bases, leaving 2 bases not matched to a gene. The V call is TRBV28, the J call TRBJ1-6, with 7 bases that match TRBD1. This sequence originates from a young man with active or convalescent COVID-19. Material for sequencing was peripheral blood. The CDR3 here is CASSLFRGDSPLHF. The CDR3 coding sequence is TGTGCCAGCAGTTTATTCAGGGGGGATTCACCCCTCCACTTT.